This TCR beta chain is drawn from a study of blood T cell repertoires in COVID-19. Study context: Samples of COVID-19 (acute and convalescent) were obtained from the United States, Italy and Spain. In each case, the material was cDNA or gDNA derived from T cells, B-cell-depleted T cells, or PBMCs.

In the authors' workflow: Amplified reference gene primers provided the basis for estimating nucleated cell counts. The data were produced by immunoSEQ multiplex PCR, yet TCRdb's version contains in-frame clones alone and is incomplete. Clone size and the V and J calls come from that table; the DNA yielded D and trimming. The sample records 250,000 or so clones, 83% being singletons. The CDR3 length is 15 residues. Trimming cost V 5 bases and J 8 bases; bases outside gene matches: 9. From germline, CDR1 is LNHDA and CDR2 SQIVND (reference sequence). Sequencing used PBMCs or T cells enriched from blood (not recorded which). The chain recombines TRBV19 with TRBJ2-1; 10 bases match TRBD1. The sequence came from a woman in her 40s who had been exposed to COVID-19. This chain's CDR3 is CASSVGTGEADEQFF. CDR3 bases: TGTGCCAGTAGTGTGGGGACAGGGGAGGCCGATGAGCAGTTCTTC.